This T cell receptor (beta chain) came from a study of T cells in Graves' hyperthyroidism and ophthalmopathy. Study-wide results and limits: Ophthalmopathy onset followed model prediction by a median about six months.

The V gene lost 1 base and the J gene lost 9 bases, with 10 bases spanning the gap. Per the germline V gene, CDR1 is SGHTA and CDR2 is FQGNSA. This CDR3 comprises 13 residues. TCR beta CDR3 regions were amplified from RNA. Initially, a first-round RT-PCR of the TCR CDR3 employed the HTBI primer set. TCRdb re-called the multiplex PCR reads with MiXCR, one entry per CDR3 protein. The repertoire holds under 550,000 distinct CDR3 sequences, with around 15% as singletons. This clonotype was counted many times. Its antigen is not identified. This rearrangement joins TRBV7-2 to TRBJ2-1; D is ambiguous. This sequence originates from a woman in her late teens or twenties with Graves' hyperthyroidism. The source material was blood. The CDR3 loop is CASSLVVLGEQFF. Written as DNA, the CDR3 is TGTGCCAGCAGCTTAGTGGTCCTTGGTGAGCAGTTCTTC.